The T cell receptor beta chain under discussion was sequenced for a study of blood T cell repertoires in COVID-19. Germline V gene data show CDR1 as ENHRY and CDR2 as SYGVKD. V lost 2 bases and J 6 bases, leaving 14 bases between the germline ends. The CDR3 extends over 15 amino acids. The repertoire was sequenced with immunoSEQ multiplex PCR; TCRdb's copy has only in-frame clones and lacks some. In the table there are 150,000 to 200,000 clones, over 80% of which are singletons. This chain joins TRBV10-3 and TRBJ1-5, with D possibly matching TRBD1 (6 bases). This clonotype was obtained from a woman in her 70s with COVID-19, enrolled during active disease. Sequencing input: peripheral blood. The CDR3 nucleotides read TGTGCCATCAGTGAGACGCATCAGGGGATTCAGCCCCAGCATTTT. It translates to CAISETHQGIQPQHF.